These T cell receptor beta chains were read from a single sample in a study of blood T cell repertoires in COVID-19. Here immunoSEQ multiplex PCR was the method, and the copy in TCRdb shows in-frame clones only, minus some. The sample shows around 80,000 clones, under 90% of them seen only once. What was sequenced was peripheral blood. All receptors derive from a human donor in a cohort sampled during active COVID-19. CDR3s include the opening cysteine and the closing phenylalanine or tryptophan. The D gene is left open where the match is weak.

>TRBJ1-2|-|TRBV6-4
CASSDPAGASYGYTF
>TRBJ2-7|-|TRBV5-4
CASSFSGAGRYEQYF
>TRBJ2-7|TRBD1|TRBV18
CASSPETGFEQYF
>TRBJ2-3|TRBD2|TRBV28
CASGGVKDTQYF
>TRBJ2-7|TRBD1|TRBV7-2
CASNRFAGTGVMYEQYF
>TRBJ1-1|-|TRBV11-2
CASSSFRNTEAFF
>TRBJ2-1|TRBD2|TRBV20-1
CSASLGTNNEQFF
>TRBJ1-1|TRBD1|TRBV7-9
CASSKGGWNTEAFF
>TRBJ1-1|TRBD1|TRBV3-1/TRBV3-2
CASRRTGGTEAFF
>TRBJ2-7|-|TRBV18
CASSPQTGTYEQYF
>TRBJ1-2|TRBD1|TRBV6-1
CASSDRGDRDGYTF
>TRBJ2-5|TRBD1|TRBV6-5
CASSYQGAKETQYF
>TRBJ2-5|-|TRBV5-1
CASSLATGGRGETQYF
>TRBJ2-3|TRBD2|TRBV11-2
CASSLQAGRGGADTQYF
>TRBJ2-5|TRBD1|TRBV28
CASSIRQGPRSETQYF
>TRBJ2-7|TRBD2|TRBV5-1
CASSKPQRGGGSYEQYF
>TRBJ1-3|-|TRBV4-1
CASSQYRDSGNTIYF
>TRBJ1-2|-|TRBV5-4
CASSFRANYGYTF
>TRBJ2-1|-|TRBV19
CASGVVSGNEQFF
>TRBJ2-7|-|TRBV9
CASSASTGLHEQYF
>TRBJ1-1|TRBD1|TRBV23-1
CASSQWDRGADTEAFF
>TRBJ1-1|-|TRBV5-1
CASSLEGVVAFF
>TRBJ2-3|-|TRBV4-1
CASSQEFRSTDTQYF
>TRBJ2-5|-|TRBV27
CASSLSARRGTQYF
>TRBJ1-6|-|TRBV30
CAWSVQGSLHF
>TRBJ2-2|TRBD2|TRBV4-2
CASGTSGNTGELFF
>TRBJ1-2|-|TRBV19
CASELVGYGYTF
>TRBJ2-1|TRBD1|TRBV19
CASSMGLAGGQGEQFF
>TRBJ2-7|-|TRBV7-8
CASSLADSFRSYEQYF
>TRBJ1-4|-|TRBV11-1
CASSLGGGGSEKLFF
>TRBJ1-4|TRBD1|TRBV4-1
CASSRVQGDPLNEKLFF
>TRBJ2-6|TRBD2|TRBV5-1
CASSLELAGGPGANVLTF
>TRBJ1-2|-|TRBV19
CASSSDLGTAYLYGYTF
>TRBJ1-2|TRBD1|TRBV5-1
CASSLLAGGDGYTF
>TRBJ2-7|TRBD2|TRBV5-4
CASSLGLASGGTYEQYF
>TRBJ1-3|-|TRBV5-8
CASSLDRGNTIYF
>TRBJ2-7|TRBD2|TRBV19
CASSPGLAGGYEQYF
>TRBJ1-2|TRBD1|TRBV7-9
CASSPLDRVYGYTF
>TRBJ1-4|-|TRBV7-2
CASSVQTTNEKLFF
>TRBJ1-3|-|TRBV7-6
CASSSPFEDSGNTIYF
>TRBJ1-5|-|TRBV6-1
CASSEISGKPQHF
>TRBJ2-1|TRBD1|TRBV11-1
CASSTGTGTNEQFF
>TRBJ2-5|-|TRBV5-1
CASSPTLPKETQYF
>TRBJ1-3|TRBD1|TRBV30
CAWSDRTGAFGNTIYF
>TRBJ2-5|TRBD2|TRBV5-6
CASSPRGLGETQYF
>TRBJ2-2|-|TRBV7-9
CASSRAGTGELFF
>TRBJ2-7|-|TRBV7-6
CASSLSPPHGGYNEQYF
>TRBJ1-1|TRBD1|TRBV19
CASSNPGQGHTEAFF
>TRBJ1-6|-|TRBV4-1
CASSRGVGNSPLHF
>TRBJ2-1|-|TRBV28
CASSSLYMAVDNNEQFF
>TRBJ1-2|-|TRBV28
CASRSTDYNYGYTF
>TRBJ1-2|-|TRBV28
CASSLGGNYGYTF
>TRBJ2-3|-|TRBV3-1/TRBV3-2
CASSPVTGTTQYF
>TRBJ2-2|-|TRBV12-2
CASRFYPPSPTLTGELFF
>TRBJ1-3|-|TRBV25-1
CASSEAGLGGNTIYF
>TRBJ1-3|-|TRBV5-8
CASSYPGFSGNTIYF
>TRBJ1-1|TRBD1|TRBV6-5
CASSRGTGATEAFF
>TRBJ1-6|-|TRBV10-3
CAISSSQSSYNSPLHF
>TRBJ2-3|TRBD1|TRBV6-2/TRBV6-3
CASSWGQDQIVTDTQYF